The 17 T cell receptor beta chains presented below share a single source sample, sequenced in a study of blood T cell repertoires in COVID-19. Data came from immunoSEQ multiplex PCR; TCRdb stores just in-frame clones and leaves some out. The table includes 30,000 to 40,000 clones, 91% detected once. Input material: peripheral blood. These receptors came from a woman older than 75 with acute or convalescent COVID-19.

The rearrangement joins TRBV7-8 to TRBJ1-6; D remains unclear. Per germline, CDR1 SGHVS and CDR2 FQNEAQ. The CDR3 length is 15 residues. With 5 bases removed from V and 7 bases from J, the gap between germline ends came to 15 bases. Written as DNA, the CDR3 is TGTGCCAGCAGCCATCGGGAGGTCTGGAATTCACCCCTCCACTTT. It encodes CASSHREVWNSPLHF.

In DNA form, the CDR3 reads TGTGCTAGTGGTACCAACGGGGGGGCGCAGCAGTTCTTC. It specifies CASGTNGGAQQFF. This chain joins TRBV12-5 and TRBJ2-1; 8 bases are a match to TRBD2. Trimming removed 5 bases from V and 11 bases from J; junction bases left unmatched: 8. Germline loops: CDR1 LGHNT, CDR2 FRNRAP. This CDR3 is 13 amino acids long.

The chain is built from TRBV5-1 and TRBJ1-3; 8 bases are shared with TRBD1. V shed 4 bases and J 4 bases; nucleotides not matched to a gene: 7. Looked up from germline, CDR1 is SGHRS and CDR2 is YFSETQ. This CDR3 region has 15 residues. For the CDR3, the DNA is TGCGCCAGCAGCCAAGGACAGGGTAGAGGAAACACCATATATTTT. Amino acids: CASSQGQGRGNTIYF. The complete variable domain, with remaining parts taken from reference TRBV5-1 and TRBJ1-3, reads KAGVTQTPRYLIKTRGQQVTLSCSPISGHRSVSWYQQTPGQGLQFLFEYFSETQRNKGNFPGRFSGRQFSNSRSEMNVSTLELGDSALYLCASSQGQGRGNTIYFGEGSWLTVV.

This sequence joins TRBV18 and TRBJ1-2, with D possibly TRBD1 on 6 matching bases. Germline loops: CDR1 KGHSH, CDR2 LQKENI. V dropped 5 bases and J dropped 7 bases, with 17 bases sitting between them. The CDR3 consists of 14 residues. The CDR3 sequence is CASSTSGEQSGYTF. CDR3 coding DNA: TGTGCCAGCTCAACCTCAGGGGAGCAGTCTGGCTACACCTTC.

The chain joins TRBV6-1 to TRBJ1-2; D gene ambiguous. The CDR3 spans 16 residues. Germline V gene data show CDR1 as MNHNS and CDR2 as SASEGT. Deletions cut 0 bases from V and 4 bases from J, with 15 bases between. CDR3 sequence: CASSEALAERFYGYTF. CDR3 bases: TGTGCCAGCAGTGAAGCGCTGGCAGAAAGATTCTATGGCTACACCTTC.

This chain uses TRBV7-9 with TRBJ1-3; no clear D gene. Germline-derived CDR1 and CDR2 are SEHNR and FQNEAQ (reference sequence). Between the trimmed V and J ends, which lost 4 bases and 8 bases, there was a span of 18 bases. The CDR3 runs to 15 residues. DNA of the CDR3: TGTGCCAGCAGCTCCCCTGAATCGTCGCCGGACACCATATATTTT. It encodes CASSSPESSPDTIYF.

The chain has TRBV5-1 and TRBJ2-2; tentatively, D is TRBD1 (6 bases). Trimming removed 4 bases from V and 7 bases from J, with 11 bases in between. Per the germline V gene, CDR1 is SGHRS and CDR2 is YFSETQ. The CDR3 has 13 amino acids. The CDR3 sequence: CASSPQGFGELFF. DNA for the CDR3: TGCGCCAGCAGCCCACAGGGTTTCGGGGAGCTGTTTTTT.

V and J are TRBV2 and TRBJ2-3; TRBD2 agrees at 10 bases. The CDR3 contains 18 residues. Germline CDR1 and CDR2: SNHLY and FYNNEI. Losses at the gene ends were 6 bases for V and 1 base for J; bases not matched to a gene: 13. CDR3 loop: CASSRSGGGYQGTDTQYF. DNA of the CDR3: TGTGCCAGCAGCCGCAGCGGGGGGGGATACCAAGGCACAGATACGCAGTATTTT.

The chain combines TRBV2 with TRBJ2-1; 8 bases match TRBD1. Trimming removed 2 bases from V and 7 bases from J; junction bases left unmatched: 4. This CDR3 has 14 residues. The germline CDR1 and CDR2 sequences are SNHLY and FYNNEI. The DNA of the CDR3 is TGTGCCAGCAGTGAACAGGGGGCGCAGAATGAGCAGTTCTTC. It translates to CASSEQGAQNEQFF.

V and J are TRBV6-5 and TRBJ1-1; D is perhaps TRBD1 (6 bases). Germline V gene data show CDR1 as MNHEY and CDR2 as SVGAGI. The CDR3 is made up of 14 amino acids. V lost 6 bases to trimming and J lost 8 bases, with 19 bases between them. CDR3 loop: CASSLGQNSLEAFF. The CDR3 coding sequence is TGTGCCAGCAGCTTAGGACAGAACAGCCTCGAAGCTTTCTTT.

The chain uses TRBV30 and TRBJ1-6, with TRBD1 matching 9 bases. The CDR3 is 15 amino acids. The germline gives CDR1 GTSNPN, CDR2 SVGIG (reference sequence). The ends lost 3 bases at V and 7 bases at J; junction bases unmatched: 7. CDR3: CAWRPAGTGNSPLHF. The CDR3 DNA reads as TGTGCCTGGAGACCCGCCGGGACAGGGAATTCACCCCTCCACTTT.

V usage is TRBV25-1 and J usage is TRBJ1-1; perhaps TRBD1 as D (5 bases). CDR1 and CDR2 from the germline V gene are MGHDK and SYGVNS. Deletions cut 6 bases from V and 4 bases from J, with 12 bases between. There are 13 residues in the CDR3. As DNA, the CDR3 is TGTGCCAGCAGCCGCGGCGGGGCCACTGAAGCTTTCTTT. Its translation: CASSRGGATEAFF. Full variable domain (missing parts from reference TRBV25-1 and TRBJ1-1): EADIYQTPRYLVIGTGKKITLECSQTMGHDKMYWYQQDPGMELHLIHYSYGVNSTEKGDLSSESTVSRIRTEHFPLTLESARPSHTSQYLCASSRGGATEAFFGQGTRLTVV.

J is TRBJ1-1 and V is TRBV2; D is unclear. The CDR3 runs to 12 residues. V was shortened by 6 bases and J by 5 bases, with 10 bases between the two germline ends. From germline, CDR1 is SNHLY and CDR2 FYNNEI. CDR3 sequence: CASRERVTEAFF. The CDR3 DNA sequence: TGTGCCAGCAGGGAACGGGTGACTGAAGCTTTCTTT.

The chain is built from TRBV5-1 and TRBJ2-7; the D gene is possibly TRBD2 (6 bases). This CDR3 comprises 14 residues. Germline CDR1 SGHRS, CDR2 YFSETQ. The ends were cut back, 1 base at V and 3 bases at J, with 11 bases in the middle. CDR3 nucleotides: TGCGCCAGCAGCTTGCGGACTACGAACTACGAGCAGTACTTC. Translated, it gives CASSLRTTNYEQYF.

The V call is TRBV4-2, the J call TRBJ1-5, with TRBD1 identical over 7 bases. This CDR3 is 16 amino acids long. The germline V gene has CDR1 LGHNA and CDR2 YNFKEQ. V was pared by 1 base and J by 0 bases, with 3 bases of the junction left unmatched. The CDR3 DNA follows: TGTGCCAGCAGCCAAGCGACAGGGTATAGCAATCAGCCCCAGCATTTT. This encodes CASSQATGYSNQPQHF.

The rearrangement joins TRBV6-1 to TRBJ2-3, with D possibly matching TRBD2 (5 bases). The CDR3 is 12 residues long. The germline gives CDR1 MNHNS, CDR2 SASEGT. Trimming shortened V by 1 base and J by 6 bases, and 5 bases separated the two germline ends. The CDR3 nucleotides are TGTGCCAGCAGTGAAGGCGGGGATACGCAGTATTTT. It codes for CASSEGGDTQYF.

The V and J genes are TRBV11-2 and TRBJ2-1, with D perhaps TRBD2 (7 bases). Germline CDR1 is SGHAT and CDR2 is FQNNGV. CDR3 size: 16 residues. V was cut by 5 bases and J by 6 bases, with 20 bases left in between. The DNA of the CDR3 is TGTGCCAGCAGCCCGGGGGCGGGGGCCCGGGGCAATGAGCAGTTCTTC. Its translation is CASSPGAGARGNEQFF. Drawing the rest from reference TRBV11-2 and TRBJ2-1, the complete variable domain is EAGVAQSPRYKIIEKRQSVAFWCNPISGHATLYWYQQILGQGPKLLIQFQNNGVVDDSQLPKDRFSAERLKGVDSTLKIQPAKLEDSAVYLCASSPGAGARGNEQFFGPGTRLTVL.